A single sample is the source of the 13 T cell receptor beta chains below, sequenced in a study of cytomegalovirus exposure and HLA in healthy donors. Use of 60 Vbeta and 13 Jbeta primers characterized the PCR. Data came from immunoSEQ multiplex PCR; TCRdb stores just in-frame clones and leaves some out. The sample contains tens of thousands of clones, roughly 67% of which appear only once. The sequenced sample was PBMCs. The receptor source for this set is a man aged 50-59 years in good health and CMV-seronegative.

The chain carries TRBV19 and TRBJ1-5, with a weak D call TRBD1 (5 bases). This CDR3 region has 15 residues. From germline, CDR1 is LNHDA and CDR2 SQIVND (reference sequence). V shed 7 bases and J shed 0 bases, with 13 bases lying between them. In DNA, the CDR3 is TGTGCCAGTACCCAAAATACAGGTAGCAATCAGCCCCAGCATTTT. It specifies CASTQNTGSNQPQHF. Using reference TRBV19 and TRBJ1-5 for the parts outside the CDR3, the full variable domain is DGGITQSPKYLFRKEGQNVTLSCEQNLNHDAMYWYRQDPGQGLRLIYYSQIVNDFQKGDIAEGYSVSREKKESFPLTVTSAQKNPTAFYLCASTQNTGSNQPQHFGDGTRLSIL.

The chain recombines TRBV19 with TRBJ1-2; 7 bases are shared with TRBD1. CDR1 is LNHDA, CDR2 SQIVND, per germline (reference sequence). The CDR3 sequence is 14 residues long. With 4 bases clipped from V and 7 bases from J, the junction kept 9 bases outside the gene matches. The CDR3 region is CASSTHRGGGGYTF. The CDR3 coding sequence is TGTGCCAGTAGTACCCACAGGGGTGGCGGTGGCTACACCTTC.

This clone was seen a single time. The rearrangement joins TRBV27 to TRBJ1-1, with a possible D match to TRBD1 (5 bases). Trimming took 3 bases from V and 1 from J, leaving 9 bases between them. CDR3 size: 14 residues. Germline CDR1 MNHEY, CDR2 SMNVEV (reference sequence). In DNA, the CDR3 is TGTGCCAGCAGTTTCGCTGGGGCGAACACTGAAGCTTTCTTT. Its protein product is CASSFAGANTEAFF.

The chain joins TRBV5-4 to TRBJ1-1, with D perhaps TRBD1 (6 bases). Germline CDR1 reads SGHNT; CDR2 reads YYREEE (reference sequence). The CDR3 consists of 13 residues. Trimming stripped 4 bases from V and 9 bases from J, with 16 bases between. CDR3 residues: CASSNKHRDQAFF. CDR3 coding DNA: TGTGCCAGCAGCAACAAACACAGGGACCAAGCTTTCTTT. The full variable domain, rest sourced from reference TRBV5-4 and TRBJ1-1, is ETGVTQSPTHLIKTRGQQVTLRCSSQSGHNTVSWYQQALGQGPQFIFQYYREEENGRGNFPPRFSGLQFPNYSSELNVNALELDDSALYLCASSNKHRDQAFFGQGTRLTVV.

As regards this clone: Different DNA sequences within this sample yield the same CDR3. The V call is TRBV5-6, the J call TRBJ1-2; tentatively, D is TRBD1 (5 bases). The CDR3 totals 15 residues. Germline loops: CDR1 SGHDT, CDR2 YYEEEE. Between the trimmed V and J ends, which lost 3 bases and 4 bases, there was a span of 16 bases. The CDR3 region has the DNA TGTGCCAGCAGCTCATCCAGGGCTCGGGTCTATGGCTACACCTTC. This encodes CASSSSRARVYGYTF.

The rearrangement uses TRBV2 and TRBJ1-1; D possibly corresponds to TRBD1 (5 bases). With 6 bases removed from V and 4 bases from J, the gap between germline ends came to 12 bases. Germline-derived CDR1 and CDR2 are SNHLY and FYNNEI. The CDR3 contains 13 residues. The CDR3 bases are TGTGCCAGCAGCGCCAGGGTCACCACTGAAGCTTTCTTT. The encoded protein is CASSARVTTEAFF.

This rearrangement joins TRBV18 to TRBJ2-1, with a weak D call TRBD1 (5 bases). The CDR3 has 14 amino acids. V dropped 4 bases and J dropped 4 bases, with 11 bases sitting between them. Germline assignment: CDR1 KGHSH and CDR2 LQKENI. CDR3 sequence: CASSLRDSYNEQFF. The CDR3 bases are TGTGCCAGCTCACTAAGAGACAGTTACAATGAGCAGTTCTTC. The whole variable domain, filled in from reference TRBV18 and TRBJ2-1, reads NAGVMQNPRHLVRRRGQEARLRCSPMKGHSHVYWYRQLPEEGLKFMVYLQKENIIDESGMPKERFSAEFPKEGPSILRIQQVVRGDSAAYFCASSLRDSYNEQFFGPGTRLTVL.

This chain joins TRBV6-5 and TRBJ2-1, with TRBD2 matching 8 bases. The CDR3 has 14 amino acids. Trimming at V came to 5 bases and at J to 9 bases, leaving 9 bases not matched to a gene. Germline CDR1 is MNHEY and CDR2 is SVGAGI. The CDR3 region is CASSPGTRHSEQFF. CDR3 sequence (DNA): TGTGCCAGCAGTCCCGGGACTAGGCATAGTGAGCAGTTCTTC.

The chain joins TRBV10-3 to TRBJ1-1; maybe TRBD1 (6 bases). V lost 5 bases to trimming and J lost 0 bases, with 10 bases between them. The CDR3 length is 14 residues. Germline assignment: CDR1 ENHRY and CDR2 SYGVKD. The DNA of the CDR3 is TGTGCCATCAGTCCACAGGGTGTGAACACTGAAGCTTTCTTT. It translates to CAISPQGVNTEAFF.

The chain recombines TRBV2 with TRBJ1-4; 10 nucleotides agree with TRBD1. Germline V gene sequence: CDR1 SNHLY, CDR2 FYNNEI. V was pared by 4 bases and J by 7 bases, with 3 bases of the junction left unmatched. CDR3 length: 14 residues. The CDR3 DNA reads TGTGCCAGCAGTGTGGACAGGGGGAGTGAAAAACTGTTTTTT. Translated, it gives CASSVDRGSEKLFF.

This clone was observed a few times. The rearrangement uses TRBV30 and TRBJ1-1, with a weak D call TRBD1 (5 bases). Germline lookup yields CDR1 GTSNPN and CDR2 SVGIG (reference sequence). V was trimmed by 3 bases and J by 2 bases, leaving 13 bases between them. This CDR3 region has 14 residues. As DNA, the CDR3 is TGTGCCTGGAGCGGTAGCAGGGATAACACTGAAGCTTTCTTT. Protein product: CAWSGSRDNTEAFF.

The chain carries TRBV9 and TRBJ1-3, with 10 nucleotides matching TRBD1. The CDR3 consists of 20 residues. Germline CDR1 reads SGDLS; CDR2 reads YYNGEE. Trimming cost V 2 bases and J 10 bases; bases outside gene matches: 24. The CDR3 loop reads CASSVRAGTGAPGGQETIYF. Here the CDR3 DNA reads TGTGCCAGCAGCGTCAGAGCCGGGACAGGGGCCCCGGGAGGACAAGAGACCATATATTTT.

This clone appeared once. CDR3 sequence reads: CASSLGPGGSYNEQFF. CDR3 bases: TGTGCCAGCAGCTTAGGACCGGGGGGATCCTACAATGAGCAGTTCTTC. V is TRBV11-3 and J is TRBJ2-1; 7 bases align to TRBD2. This CDR3 has 16 amino acids. Germline V gene data show CDR1 as SGHNT and CDR2 as YENEEA. The junction had 4 bases not matched to a gene; V was cut back by 1 base and J by 1 base.